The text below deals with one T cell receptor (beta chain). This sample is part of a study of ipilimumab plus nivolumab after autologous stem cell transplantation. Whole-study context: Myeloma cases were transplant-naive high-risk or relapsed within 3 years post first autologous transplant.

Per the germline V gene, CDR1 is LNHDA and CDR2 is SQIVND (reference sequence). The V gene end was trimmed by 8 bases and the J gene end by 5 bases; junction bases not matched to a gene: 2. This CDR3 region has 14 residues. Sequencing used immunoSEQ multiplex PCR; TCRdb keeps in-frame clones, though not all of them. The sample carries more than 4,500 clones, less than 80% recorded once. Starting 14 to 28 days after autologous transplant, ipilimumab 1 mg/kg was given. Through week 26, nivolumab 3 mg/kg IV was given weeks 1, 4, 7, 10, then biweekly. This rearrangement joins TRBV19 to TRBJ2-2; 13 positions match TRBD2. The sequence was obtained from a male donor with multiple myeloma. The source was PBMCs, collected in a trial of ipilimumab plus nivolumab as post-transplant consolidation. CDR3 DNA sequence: TGTGCCAGTGAGACTAGCGGGGGGACCGGGGAGCTGTTTTTT. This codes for CASETSGGTGELFF.